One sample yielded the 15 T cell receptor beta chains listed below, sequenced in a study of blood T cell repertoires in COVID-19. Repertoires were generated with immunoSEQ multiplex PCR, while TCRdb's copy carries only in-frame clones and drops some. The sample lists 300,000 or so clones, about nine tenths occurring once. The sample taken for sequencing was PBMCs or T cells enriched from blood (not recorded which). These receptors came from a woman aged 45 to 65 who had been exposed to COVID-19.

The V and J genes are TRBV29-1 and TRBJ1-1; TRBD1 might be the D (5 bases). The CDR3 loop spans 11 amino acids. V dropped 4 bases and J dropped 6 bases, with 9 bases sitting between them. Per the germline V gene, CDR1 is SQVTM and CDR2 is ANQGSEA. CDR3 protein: CSVVRGSEAFF. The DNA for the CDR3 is TGCAGCGTTGTCCGGGGGTCTGAAGCTTTCTTT.

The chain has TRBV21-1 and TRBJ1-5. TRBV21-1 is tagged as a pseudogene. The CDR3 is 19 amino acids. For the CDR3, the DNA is TGTGCCAGCAGCAAAGAAGTGGGCCAGCGGGGGCATAGCAATCAGCCCCAGCATTTT. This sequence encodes CASSKEVGQRGHSNQPQHF.

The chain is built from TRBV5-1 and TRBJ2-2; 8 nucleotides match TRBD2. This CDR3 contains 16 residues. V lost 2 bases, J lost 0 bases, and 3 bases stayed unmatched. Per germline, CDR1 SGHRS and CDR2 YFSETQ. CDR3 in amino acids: CASSLAGVTNTGELFF. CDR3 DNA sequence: TGCGCCAGCAGCTTAGCGGGGGTCACGAACACCGGGGAGCTGTTTTTT. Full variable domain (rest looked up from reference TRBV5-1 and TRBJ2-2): KAGVTQTPRYLIKTRGQQVTLSCSPISGHRSVSWYQQTPGQGLQFLFEYFSETQRNKGNFPGRFSGRQFSNSRSEMNVSTLELGDSALYLCASSLAGVTNTGELFFGEGSRLTVL.

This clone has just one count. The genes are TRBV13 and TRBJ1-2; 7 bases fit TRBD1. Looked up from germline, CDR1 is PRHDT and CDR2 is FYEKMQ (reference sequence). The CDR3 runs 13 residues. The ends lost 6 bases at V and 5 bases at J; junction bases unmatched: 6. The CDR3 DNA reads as TGTGCCAGCAGGGCCGGGACAGATTATGGCTACACCTTC. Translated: CASRAGTDYGYTF.

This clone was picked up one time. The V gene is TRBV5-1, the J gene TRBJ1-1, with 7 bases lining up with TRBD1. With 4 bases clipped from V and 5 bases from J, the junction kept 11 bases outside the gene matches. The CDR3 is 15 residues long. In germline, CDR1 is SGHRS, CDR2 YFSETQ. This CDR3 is CASSRGQVGETEAFF. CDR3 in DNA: TGCGCCAGCAGCCGAGGACAGGTCGGGGAGACTGAAGCTTTCTTT. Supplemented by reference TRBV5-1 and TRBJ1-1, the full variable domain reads KAGVTQTPRYLIKTRGQQVTLSCSPISGHRSVSWYQQTPGQGLQFLFEYFSETQRNKGNFPGRFSGRQFSNSRSEMNVSTLELGDSALYLCASSRGQVGETEAFFGQGTRLTVV.

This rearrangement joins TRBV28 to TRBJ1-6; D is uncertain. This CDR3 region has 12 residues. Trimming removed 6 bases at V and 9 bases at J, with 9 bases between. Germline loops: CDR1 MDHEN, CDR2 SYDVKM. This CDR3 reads CASSVPGSPLHF. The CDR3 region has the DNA TGTGCCAGCAGCGTCCCAGGTTCACCCCTCCACTTT.

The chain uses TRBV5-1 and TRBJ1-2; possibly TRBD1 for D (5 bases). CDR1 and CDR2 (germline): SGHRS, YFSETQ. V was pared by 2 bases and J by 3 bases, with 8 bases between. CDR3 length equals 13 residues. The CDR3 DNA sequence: TGCGCCAGCAGCTTCCTGACAGACTATGGCTACACCTTC. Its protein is CASSFLTDYGYTF.

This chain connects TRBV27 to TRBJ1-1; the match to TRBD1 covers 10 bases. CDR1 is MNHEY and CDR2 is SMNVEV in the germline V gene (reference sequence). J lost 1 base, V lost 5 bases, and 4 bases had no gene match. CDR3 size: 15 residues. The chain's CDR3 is CASSPRTGGNTEAFF. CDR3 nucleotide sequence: TGTGCCAGCAGTCCCAGGACAGGGGGGAACACTGAAGCTTTCTTT.

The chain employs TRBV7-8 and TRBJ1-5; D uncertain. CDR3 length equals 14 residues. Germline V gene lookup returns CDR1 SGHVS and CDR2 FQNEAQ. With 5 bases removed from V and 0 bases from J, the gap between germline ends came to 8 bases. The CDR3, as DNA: TGTGCCAGCAGCCTAACACATAGCAATCAGCCCCAGCATTTT. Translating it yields CASSLTHSNQPQHF.

The CDR3: CASSLELSMGRGKTQYF. The CDR3 nucleotides read TGTGCCAGCAGCTTGGAACTGTCGATGGGCAGGGGGAAGACCCAGTACTTC. The genes are TRBV5-4 and TRBJ2-5; 7 bases map to TRBD1. CDR3 length: 17 amino acids. Per the germline V gene, CDR1 is SGHNT and CDR2 is YYREEE (reference sequence). With 0 bases clipped from V and 6 bases from J, the junction kept 14 bases outside the gene matches.

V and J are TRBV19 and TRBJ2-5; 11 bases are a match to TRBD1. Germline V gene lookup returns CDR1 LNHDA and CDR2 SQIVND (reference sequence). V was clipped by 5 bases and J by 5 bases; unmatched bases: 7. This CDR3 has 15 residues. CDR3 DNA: TGTGCCAGTAGTCCCGGGACAGGGGGTTGGGAGACCCAGTACTTC. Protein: CASSPGTGGWETQYF.

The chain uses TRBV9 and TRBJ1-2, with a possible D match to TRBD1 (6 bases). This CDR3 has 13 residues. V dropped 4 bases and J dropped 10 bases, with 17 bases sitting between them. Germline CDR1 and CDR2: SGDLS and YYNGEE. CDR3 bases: TGTGCCAGCAGCTTAACTTCCGGGACACCCTACACCTTC. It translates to CASSLTSGTPYTF. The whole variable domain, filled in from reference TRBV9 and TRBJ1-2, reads DSGVTQTPKHLITATGQRVTLRCSPRSGDLSVYWYQQSLDQGLQFLIQYYNGEERAKGNILERFSAQQFPDLHSELNLSSLELGDSALYFCASSLTSGTPYTFGSGTRLTVV.

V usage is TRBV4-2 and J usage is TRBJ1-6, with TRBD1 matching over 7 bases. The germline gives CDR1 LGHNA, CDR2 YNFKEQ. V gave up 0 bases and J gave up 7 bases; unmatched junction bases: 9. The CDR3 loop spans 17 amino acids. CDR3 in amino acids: CASSQDPKGAENSPLHF. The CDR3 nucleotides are TGTGCCAGCAGCCAAGATCCGAAGGGGGCAGAGAATTCACCCCTCCACTTT.

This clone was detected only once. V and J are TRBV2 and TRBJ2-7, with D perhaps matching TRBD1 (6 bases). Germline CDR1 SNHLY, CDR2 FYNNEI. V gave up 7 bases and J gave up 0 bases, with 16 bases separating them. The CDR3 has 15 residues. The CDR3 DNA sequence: TGTGCCAGCACCCAGGACAGTTCCACCTCCTACGAGCAGTACTTC. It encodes CASTQDSSTSYEQYF.

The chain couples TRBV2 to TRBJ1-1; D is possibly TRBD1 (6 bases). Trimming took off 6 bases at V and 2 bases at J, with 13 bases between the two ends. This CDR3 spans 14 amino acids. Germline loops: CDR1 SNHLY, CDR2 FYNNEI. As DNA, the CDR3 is TGTGCCAGCAGGACAGACAGGAGTAACACTGAAGCTTTCTTT. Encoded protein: CASRTDRSNTEAFF.